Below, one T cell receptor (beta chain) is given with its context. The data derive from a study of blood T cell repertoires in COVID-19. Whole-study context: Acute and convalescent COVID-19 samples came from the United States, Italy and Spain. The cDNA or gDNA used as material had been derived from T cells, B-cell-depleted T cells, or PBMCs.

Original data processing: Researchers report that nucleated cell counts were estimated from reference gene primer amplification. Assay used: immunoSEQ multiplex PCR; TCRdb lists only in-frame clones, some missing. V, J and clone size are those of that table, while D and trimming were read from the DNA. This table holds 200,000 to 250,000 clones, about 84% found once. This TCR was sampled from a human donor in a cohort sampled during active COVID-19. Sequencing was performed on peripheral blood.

The DNA for the CDR3 is TGCGCCAGCAGCTTGGGAACTGAAAACATTCAGTACTTC. Its protein is CASSLGTENIQYF. This sequence joins TRBV5-1 and TRBJ2-4; D unclear. CDR3 length: 13 residues. Germline V lookup: CDR1 SGHRS, CDR2 YFSETQ. Trimming left V 0 bases short and J 5 bases short, with 6 bases between.